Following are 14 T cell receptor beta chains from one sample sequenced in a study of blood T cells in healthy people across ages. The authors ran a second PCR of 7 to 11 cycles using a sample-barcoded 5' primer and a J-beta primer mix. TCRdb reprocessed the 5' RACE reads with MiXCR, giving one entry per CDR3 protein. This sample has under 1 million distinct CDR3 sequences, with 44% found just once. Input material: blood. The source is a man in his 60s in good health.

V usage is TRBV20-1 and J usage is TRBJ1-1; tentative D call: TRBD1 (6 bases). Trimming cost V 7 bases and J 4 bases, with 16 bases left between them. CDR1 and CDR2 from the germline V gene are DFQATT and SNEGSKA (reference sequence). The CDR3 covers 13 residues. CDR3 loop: CSGGTSGSTEAFF. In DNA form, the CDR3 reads TGCAGTGGGGGGACAAGTGGGTCCACTGAAGCTTTCTTT.

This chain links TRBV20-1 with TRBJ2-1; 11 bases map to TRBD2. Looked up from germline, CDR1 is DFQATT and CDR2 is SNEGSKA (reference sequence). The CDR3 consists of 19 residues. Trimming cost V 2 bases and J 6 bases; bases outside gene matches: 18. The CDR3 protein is CSARSLTSGIPGPRNEQFF. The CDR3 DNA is TGCAGTGCTAGATCATTGACTAGCGGGATCCCCGGGCCACGCAATGAGCAGTTCTTC.

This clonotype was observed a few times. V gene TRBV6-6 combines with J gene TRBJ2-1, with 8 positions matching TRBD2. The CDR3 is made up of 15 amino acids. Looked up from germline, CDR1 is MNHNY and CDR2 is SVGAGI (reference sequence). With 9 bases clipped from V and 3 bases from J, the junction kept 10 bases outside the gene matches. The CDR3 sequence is CASRETSGDYNEQFF. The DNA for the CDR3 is TGTGCCAGTCGAGAAACTAGCGGAGACTACAATGAGCAGTTCTTC.

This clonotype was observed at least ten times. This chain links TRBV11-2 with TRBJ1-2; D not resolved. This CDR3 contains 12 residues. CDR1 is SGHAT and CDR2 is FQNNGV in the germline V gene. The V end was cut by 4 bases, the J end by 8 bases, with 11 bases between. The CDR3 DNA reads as TGTGCCAGCAGCTCGCTAGGCAACGGCTACACCTTC. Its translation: CASSSLGNGYTF. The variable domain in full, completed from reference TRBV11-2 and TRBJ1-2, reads EAGVAQSPRYKIIEKRQSVAFWCNPISGHATLYWYQQILGQGPKLLIQFQNNGVVDDSQLPKDRFSAERLKGVDSTLKIQPAKLEDSAVYLCASSSLGNGYTFGSGTRLTVV.

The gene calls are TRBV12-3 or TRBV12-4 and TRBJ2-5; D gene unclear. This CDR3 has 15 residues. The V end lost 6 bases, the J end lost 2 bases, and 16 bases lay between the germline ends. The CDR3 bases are TGTGCCAGCAGCCGCTTGGGGTTGGGGCAAGAGACCCAGTACTTC. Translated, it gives CASSRLGLGQETQYF.

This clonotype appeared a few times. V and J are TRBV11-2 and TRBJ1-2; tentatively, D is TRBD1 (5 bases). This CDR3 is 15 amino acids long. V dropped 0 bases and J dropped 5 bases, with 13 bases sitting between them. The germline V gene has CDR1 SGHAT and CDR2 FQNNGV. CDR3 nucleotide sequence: TGTGCCAGCAGCTTAGATTACGGACAAACTTATGGCTACACCTTC. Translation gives CASSLDYGQTYGYTF.

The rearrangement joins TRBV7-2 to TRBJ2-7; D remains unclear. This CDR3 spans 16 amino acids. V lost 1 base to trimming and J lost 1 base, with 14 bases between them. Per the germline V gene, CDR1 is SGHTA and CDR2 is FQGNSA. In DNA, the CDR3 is TGTGCCAGCAGCTTAGGGTCGCCGGGTAATTCCTACGAGCAGTACTTC. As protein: CASSLGSPGNSYEQYF.

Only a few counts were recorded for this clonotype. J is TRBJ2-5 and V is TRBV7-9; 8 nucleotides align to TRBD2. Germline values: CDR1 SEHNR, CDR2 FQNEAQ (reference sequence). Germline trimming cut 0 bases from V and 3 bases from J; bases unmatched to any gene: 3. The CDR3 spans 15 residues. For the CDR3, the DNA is TGTGCCAGCAGCTTAGCTAGCGGGATGAAAGAGACCCAGTACTTC. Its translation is CASSLASGMKETQYF.

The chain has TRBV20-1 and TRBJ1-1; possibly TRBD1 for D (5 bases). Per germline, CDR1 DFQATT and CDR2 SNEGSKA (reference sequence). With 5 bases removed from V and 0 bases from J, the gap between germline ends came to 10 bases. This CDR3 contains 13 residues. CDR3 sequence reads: CSAQAGLNTEAFF. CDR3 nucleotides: TGCAGTGCTCAGGCAGGGCTGAACACTGAAGCTTTCTTT.

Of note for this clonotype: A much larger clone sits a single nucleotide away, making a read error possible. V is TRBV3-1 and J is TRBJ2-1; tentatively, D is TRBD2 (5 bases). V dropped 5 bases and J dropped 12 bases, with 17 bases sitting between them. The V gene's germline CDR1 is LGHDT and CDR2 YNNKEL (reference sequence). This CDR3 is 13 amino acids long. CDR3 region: CASSDPSRRAQFF. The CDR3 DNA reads TGTGCCAGCAGCGACCCGTCGCGGCGGGCGCAGTTCTTC.

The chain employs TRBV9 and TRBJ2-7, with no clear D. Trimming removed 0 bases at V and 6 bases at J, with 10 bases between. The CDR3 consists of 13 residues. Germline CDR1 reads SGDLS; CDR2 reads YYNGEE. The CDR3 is CASSVGDLFEQYF. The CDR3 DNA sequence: TGTGCCAGCAGCGTAGGGGATTTGTTCGAGCAGTACTTC.

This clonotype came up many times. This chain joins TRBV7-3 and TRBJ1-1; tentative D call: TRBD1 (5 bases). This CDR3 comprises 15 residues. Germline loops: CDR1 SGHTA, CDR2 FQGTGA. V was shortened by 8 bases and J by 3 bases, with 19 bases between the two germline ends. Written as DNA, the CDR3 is TGTGCCAGCGGATATCGGAGGGGCAGGGACACTGAAGCTTTCTTT. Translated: CASGYRRGRDTEAFF.

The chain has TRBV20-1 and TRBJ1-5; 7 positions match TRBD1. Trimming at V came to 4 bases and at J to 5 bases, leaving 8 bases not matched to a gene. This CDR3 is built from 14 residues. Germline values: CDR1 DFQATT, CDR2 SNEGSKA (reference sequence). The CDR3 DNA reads TGCAGTGCTATAGGAGGGGGCGGCGATCAGCCCCAGCATTTT. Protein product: CSAIGGGGDQPQHF.

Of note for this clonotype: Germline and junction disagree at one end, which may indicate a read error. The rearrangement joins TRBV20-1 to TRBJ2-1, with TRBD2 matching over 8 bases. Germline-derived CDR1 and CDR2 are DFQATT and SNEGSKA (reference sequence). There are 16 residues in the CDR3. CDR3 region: CSAGDPTSVAYNEQFF. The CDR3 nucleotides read TGCAGTGCTGGAGACCCGACTAGCGTAGCCTACAATGAGCAGTTCTTC.